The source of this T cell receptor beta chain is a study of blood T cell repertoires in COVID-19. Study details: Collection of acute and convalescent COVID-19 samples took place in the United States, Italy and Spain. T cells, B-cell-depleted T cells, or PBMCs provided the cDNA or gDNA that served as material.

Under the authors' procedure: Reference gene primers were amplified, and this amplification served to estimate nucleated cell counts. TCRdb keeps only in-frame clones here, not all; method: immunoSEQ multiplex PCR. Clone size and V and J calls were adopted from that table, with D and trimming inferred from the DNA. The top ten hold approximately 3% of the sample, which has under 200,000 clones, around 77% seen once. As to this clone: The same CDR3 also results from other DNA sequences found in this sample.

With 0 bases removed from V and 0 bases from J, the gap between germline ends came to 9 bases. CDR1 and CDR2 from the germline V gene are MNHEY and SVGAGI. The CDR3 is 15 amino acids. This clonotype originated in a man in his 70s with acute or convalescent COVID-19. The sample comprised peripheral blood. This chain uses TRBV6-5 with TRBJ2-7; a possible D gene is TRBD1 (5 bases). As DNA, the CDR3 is TGTGCCAGCAGTTACTCGGGAACAGGCTCCTACGAGCAGTACTTC. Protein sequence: CASSYSGTGSYEQYF.